What follows are 18 T cell receptor beta chains derived from one specimen sequenced in a study of blood T cell repertoires in COVID-19. Some clones are missing from TCRdb's copy, which holds only in-frame ones; the method was immunoSEQ multiplex PCR. The table includes over 85,000 clones, roughly 81% detected once. The specimen was peripheral blood. These receptors all stem from a middle-aged man with active or convalescent COVID-19.

V is TRBV12-5 and J is TRBJ2-6, with TRBD1 as a possible D gene (6 bases). Germline V gene data show CDR1 as LGHNT and CDR2 as FRNRAP. Trimming pared 10 bases from V and 0 bases from J, leaving 10 bases between. This CDR3 is built from 14 residues. DNA for the CDR3: TGTGCTATGGGACATAACTCTGGGGCCAACGTCCTGACTTTC. Its translation: CAMGHNSGANVLTF.

The chain uses TRBV6-6 and TRBJ1-6, with no clear D. This CDR3 spans 12 amino acids. In germline, CDR1 is MNHNY, CDR2 SVGAGI (reference sequence). Trimming removed 6 bases from V and 7 bases from J, with 7 bases in between. The CDR3: CASSLRNSPLHF. The CDR3 DNA sequence: TGTGCCAGCAGCCTCAGGAATTCACCCCTCCACTTT.

The chain uses TRBV10-1 and TRBJ1-4; a possible D gene is TRBD1 (5 bases). Trimming removed 5 bases at V and 6 bases at J, with 13 bases between. Germline CDR1 WNHNN, CDR2 SYGVQD (reference sequence). CDR3 length equals 14 residues. CDR3 nucleotide sequence: TGCGCCAGCAGTCGTTCAGGGATAGATGAAAAACTGTTTTTT. Translation: CASSRSGIDEKLFF.

The chain recombines TRBV27 with TRBJ1-5; unclear D gene. Germline V CDR1 and CDR2: MNHEY, SMNVEV (reference sequence). V gave up 10 bases and J gave up 4 bases, with 14 bases separating them. This CDR3 has 13 amino acids. The CDR3 is CATRREWNQPQHF. CDR3 DNA: TGTGCCACCAGGAGGGAATGGAATCAGCCCCAGCATTTT.

This chain joins TRBV7-9 and TRBJ1-3; no firm D call. V was shortened by 3 bases and J by 0 bases, with 21 bases between the two germline ends. The CDR3 is 19 residues long. Germline V gives CDR1 SEHNR, CDR2 FQNEAQ (reference sequence). CDR3 nucleotides: TGTGCCAGCAGCTTCTCATGGGAGGCGGGCAGGCTCTCTGGAAACACCATATATTTT. Encoded protein: CASSFSWEAGRLSGNTIYF.

The CDR3 region has the DNA TGTGCCAGCAGCTCAGAACCGGGACAGGGAAACGGCGGGGGGATCTACAATGAGCAGTTCTTC. This translates into CASSSEPGQGNGGGIYNEQFF. The chain recombines TRBV7-6 with TRBJ2-1; maybe TRBD1 (9 bases). There are 21 residues in the CDR3. The germline gives CDR1 SGHVS, CDR2 FNYEAQ. The V end was cut by 4 bases, the J end by 3 bases, with 31 bases between.

This chain joins TRBV6-2 or TRBV6-3 and TRBJ2-1; D may be TRBD2 (6 bases). The germline CDR1 and CDR2 sequences are MNHEY and SVGEGT. The V end lost 5 bases, the J end lost 7 bases, and 18 bases lay between the germline ends. This CDR3 contains 15 residues. CDR3 loop: CASSDARAGYNEQFF. CDR3 DNA sequence: TGTGCCAGCAGTGATGCCCGCGCGGGGTATAATGAGCAGTTCTTC.

This clone was seen just once. The chain combines TRBV5-8 with TRBJ1-3, with D possibly matching TRBD1 (5 bases). The CDR3 is 14 residues long. The germline CDR1 and CDR2 sequences are SGHTS and YDEGEE. V shed 3 bases and J shed 4 bases, with 11 bases lying between them. In nucleotides, the CDR3 is TGTGCCAGCAGCTCGGGACTGTGGGGAAACACCATATATTTT. It encodes CASSSGLWGNTIYF.

The chain joins TRBV3-1 (or the pseudogene TRBV3-2) to TRBJ1-1; D is unresolved. V was cut by 4 bases and J by 5 bases, with 11 bases left in between. The CDR3 extends over 13 amino acids. Germline V gene sequence: CDR1 LGHDT, CDR2 YNNKEL (reference sequence). CDR3 protein: CASSRGRRTEAFF. The CDR3 region has the DNA TGTGCCAGCAGCCGAGGGAGGAGGACTGAAGCTTTCTTT.

The chain combines TRBV5-5 with TRBJ1-3; 10 bases agree with TRBD1. Germline loops: CDR1 SGHKS, CDR2 YYEKEE (reference sequence). The junction had 4 bases not matched to a gene; V was cut back by 3 bases and J by 7 bases. This CDR3 spans 14 amino acids. CDR3 in DNA: TGTGCCAGCAGCTCGGGACAGGGGTCCAACACCATATATTTT. Translating gives CASSSGQGSNTIYF.

The chain uses TRBV29-1 and TRBJ1-3; no firm D call. The CDR3 consists of 15 residues. V gave up 3 bases and J gave up 4 bases, with 16 bases separating them. Germline CDR1 and CDR2: SQVTM and ANQGSEA. Written as DNA, the CDR3 is TGCAGCGTTGATTTCGTCGACTCCGGCGGAAACACCATATATTTT. Translating it yields CSVDFVDSGGNTIYF.

Note on this clone: Other DNA sequences of this sample code for an identical CDR3. The chain is built from TRBV18 and TRBJ2-2, with 11 bases aligning to TRBD1. Germline V gene lookup returns CDR1 KGHSH and CDR2 LQKENI. Trimming at V came to 6 bases and at J to 4 bases, leaving 4 bases not matched to a gene. The CDR3 runs 15 residues. The CDR3 DNA reads as TGTGCCAGCTCCCCCGGGACAGGGGGCACCGGGGAGCTGTTTTTT. This gives the protein CASSPGTGGTGELFF. Filled out from reference TRBV18 and TRBJ2-2, the complete variable domain reads NAGVMQNPRHLVRRRGQEARLRCSPMKGHSHVYWYRQLPEEGLKFMVYLQKENIIDESGMPKERFSAEFPKEGPSILRIQQVVRGDSAAYFCASSPGTGGTGELFFGEGSRLTVL.

This clone was recorded a few times. V gene TRBV5-1 combines with J gene TRBJ1-1; 7 bases fit TRBD1. The ends lost 0 bases at V and 11 bases at J; junction bases unmatched: 13. CDR1 is SGHRS and CDR2 is YFSETQ in the germline V gene. CDR3 length: 15 amino acids. CDR3: CASSLAEEGAGVAFF. CDR3 nucleotide sequence: TGCGCCAGCAGCTTGGCCGAGGAGGGGGCGGGTGTGGCTTTCTTT.

In this sample, this clone turned up once. This chain connects TRBV7-9 to TRBJ2-6; D gene uncertain. V was clipped by 5 bases and J by 0 bases, with 11 bases between them. CDR1 SEHNR and CDR2 FQNEAQ come from the germline V gene (reference sequence). The length of the CDR3 is 16 residues. The chain's CDR3 is CASSHNSPSGANVLTF. CDR3 nucleotides: TGTGCCAGCAGCCATAACAGCCCCTCTGGGGCCAACGTCCTGACTTTC.

Concerning this clone itself: Other nucleotide sequences in the sample specify the same CDR3. V usage is TRBV7-2 and J usage is TRBJ1-5, with a tentative D call TRBD1 (5 bases). The CDR3 covers 13 residues. The V gene lost 4 bases and the J gene lost 4 bases, with 8 bases spanning the gap. Germline-derived CDR1 and CDR2 are SGHTA and FQGNSA. The CDR3 bases are TGTGCCAGCAGCTCATCAGGGAATCAGCCCCAGCATTTT. Residues: CASSSSGNQPQHF. The entire variable domain, with the rest obtained from reference TRBV7-2 and TRBJ1-5, is as follows: GAGVSQSPSNKVTEKGKDVELRCDPISGHTALYWYRQSLGQGLEFLIYFQGNSAPDKSGLPSDRFSAERTGGSVSTLTIQRTQQEDSAVYLCASSSSGNQPQHFGDGTRLSIL.

The gene calls are TRBV18 and TRBJ1-5, with 8 bases that match TRBD1. The CDR3 runs to 14 residues. Germline CDR1 is KGHSH and CDR2 is LQKENI. V trimming: 5 bases; J trimming: 2 bases; junction bases outside the gene matches: 2. CDR3 in DNA: TGTGCCAGCTCAATGGACAGGGGCAATCAGCCCCAGCATTTT. It encodes CASSMDRGNQPQHF.

The rearrangement uses TRBV5-4 and TRBJ2-5; TRBD1 matches at 11 bases. Germline V gives CDR1 SGHNT, CDR2 YYREEE (reference sequence). The CDR3 is made up of 16 amino acids. V shed 4 bases and J 6 bases; nucleotides not matched to a gene: 11. This CDR3 reads CASSPGGQGERKTQYF. The DNA of the CDR3 is TGTGCCAGCAGCCCCGGGGGACAGGGGGAGAGGAAGACCCAGTACTTC. The variable domain in full, with the rest retrieved from reference TRBV5-4 and TRBJ2-5, is ETGVTQSPTHLIKTRGQQVTLRCSSQSGHNTVSWYQQALGQGPQFIFQYYREEENGRGNFPPRFSGLQFPNYSSELNVNALELDDSALYLCASSPGGQGERKTQYFGPGTRLLVL.

The chain recombines TRBV29-1 with TRBJ2-7; tentative D call: TRBD2 (5 bases). Germline V gene data show CDR1 as SQVTM and CDR2 as ANQGSEA. CDR3 length equals 12 residues. V lost 3 bases and J 3 bases, leaving 9 bases between the germline ends. The CDR3 loop reads CSVEKGDYEQYF. The CDR3 DNA reads as TGCAGCGTTGAGAAGGGAGACTACGAGCAGTACTTC.